This T cell receptor beta chain was documented in a study of blood T cell repertoires in COVID-19 (dated by TCRdb to 2018 to 2021). About the full investigation: Collaborator samples came from the United States, Italy and Spain and covered acute and convalescent phases of COVID-19. Deeply sampled blood TCRbeta repertoires from subjects exposed to, actively infected with, or recovered from COVID-19 were included in the dataset. Sample metadata almost always included a de-identified subject ID, COVID-19 status, age in years and sex. Where available, HLA class I and class II types were taken from metadata supplied by the sample provider and were not determined by assay-based typing. The repertoires were released in a freely available public database meant as a resource for research on the immune response to SARS-CoV-2. The prospective study material was composed of cDNA or gDNA derived from T cells, B-cell-depleted T cells, or PBMCs. Samples were obtained from the ongoing ImmuneRACE study (first 160 participants) and from about 1,300 subjects provided by 6 global collaborators. The paper's findings and limits, for the study overall: The quantity of clinical and demographic metadata differed by source and by participant and was supplied without curation.

Comments on this clone: The antigen it binds to is not known. Base quality data are lacking; no much larger clone is found one base away.

The collaborating institutions used their own protocols to collect whole blood in K2EDTA tubes. For TCRbeta analysis, collaborator samples were shipped as frozen whole blood, as isolated PBMCs, or as DNA extracted from either sample type. The germline V gene yields SGDLS for CDR1 and YYNGEE for CDR2. The cysteine opens and the phenylalanine closes a CDR3 of 14 amino acids. Solely the CDR3 DNA is kept, with 42 bases framed from the first base. V loses 0 bases of germline sequence and J loses 1 base, and the interval between the two ends is 7 bases. TCRbeta CDR3 regions were amplified from genomic DNA by means of the immunoSEQ Assay, a bias-controlled multiplex PCR. In the original analysis: The number of nucleated cells in each sample was estimated by amplification of reference gene primers within the assay. To quantify the absolute abundance of each unique TCRbeta CDR3 rearrangement, sequence reads were collapsed and filtered. For each sample, productive Simpson clonality was calculated as the square root of Simpson's diversity index across productive rearrangements. TCRdb limited this immuneACCESS table to in-frame rearrangements with V and J called. A share of clones is missing; checked studies link under half to unresolved V genes, and the rest is unexplained. The V and J calls and clone size come from that table; D and trimming were worked out from the DNA. This sample holds approximately 270,000 clones; about 90% were observed only once. The ten largest clones add up to more than 1.2% of the sample.

The sequenced material came from peripheral blood. The clonotype comes from a man older than 75 with acute or convalescent COVID-19. This receptor chain uses TRBV9 and TRBJ1-2; no D gene is confidently identified. The CDR3 amino acid sequence is: CASSVDNHNYGYTF. The sequenced DNA: TGTGCCAGCAGCGTAGACAACCATAACTATGGCTACACCTTC.